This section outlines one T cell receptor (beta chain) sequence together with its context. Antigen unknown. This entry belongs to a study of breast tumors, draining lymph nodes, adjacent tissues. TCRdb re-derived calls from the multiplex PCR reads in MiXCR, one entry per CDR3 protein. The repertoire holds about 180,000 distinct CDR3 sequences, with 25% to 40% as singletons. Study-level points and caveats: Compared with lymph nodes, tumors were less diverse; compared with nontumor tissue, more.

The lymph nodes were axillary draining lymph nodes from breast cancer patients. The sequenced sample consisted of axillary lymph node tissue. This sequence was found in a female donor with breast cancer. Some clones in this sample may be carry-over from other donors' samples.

The CDR3: CASSPGDSGIGELFF. The DNA for the CDR3 is TGCGCCAGCAGCCCCGGAGATAGCGGTATCGGGGAGCTGTTTTTT. The J gene is TRBJ2-2, the V gene TRBV5-1; possibly TRBD2 for D (6 bases). This CDR3 is built from 15 residues. Looked up from germline, CDR1 is SGHRS and CDR2 is YFSETQ. V dropped 4 bases and J dropped 7 bases, with 17 bases sitting between them.